What follows are 25 T cell receptor beta chains derived from one specimen sequenced in a study of blood T cell repertoires in COVID-19. The table came from immunoSEQ multiplex PCR; TCRdb's copy has only in-frame clones and leaves some out. Of about 220,000 clones listed, over 75% are singletons. Sample: peripheral blood. These receptors all come from a woman aged 70 to 79 with COVID-19, enrolled during active disease.

The V gene is TRBV5-1, the J gene TRBJ1-2; 7 bases align to TRBD1. The CDR3 has 14 residues. Germline V gene sequence: CDR1 SGHRS, CDR2 YFSETQ. The V segment lost 4 bases and the J segment 8 bases; nucleotides outside the gene matches: 11. CDR3 loop: CASSQGQLAGGYTF. The DNA of the CDR3 is TGCGCCAGCAGCCAGGGACAGCTTGCAGGAGGCTACACCTTC.

V is TRBV4-2 and J is TRBJ1-2, with TRBD1 matching 10 bases. The germline V gene encodes CDR1 LGHNA and CDR2 YNFKEQ. This CDR3 is 17 amino acids long. V was clipped by 4 bases and J by 3 bases; unmatched bases: 11. CDR3 protein: CASSPRDRGGEDYGYTF. DNA of the CDR3: TGTGCCAGCAGCCCCCGGGACAGGGGAGGTGAGGACTATGGCTACACCTTC.

This clone appeared a few times. The gene calls are TRBV9 and TRBJ1-6; D gene uncertain. Germline values: CDR1 SGDLS, CDR2 YYNGEE. This CDR3 has 14 amino acids. Trimming cost V 3 bases and J 8 bases, with 12 bases left between them. CDR3 sequence reads: CASSGLPLYSPLHF. The CDR3, as DNA: TGTGCCAGCAGCGGCCTACCCCTATATTCACCCCTCCACTTT.

This clone was observed once. The chain recombines TRBV6-1 with TRBJ2-3; D unclear. Germline CDR1 and CDR2: MNHNS and SASEGT. V was trimmed by 2 bases and J by 5 bases, leaving 8 bases between them. The length of the CDR3 is 13 residues. As DNA, the CDR3 is TGTGCCAGCAGTGAATCCCCGGGAGATACGCAGTATTTT. Translation: CASSESPGDTQYF.

V and J are TRBV3-1 (or the pseudogene TRBV3-2) and TRBJ1-6; 7 nucleotides line up with TRBD1. The ends lost 4 bases at V and 1 base at J; junction bases unmatched: 4. The V gene's germline CDR1 is LGHDT and CDR2 YNNKEL (reference sequence). This CDR3 comprises 16 residues. CDR3 sequence (DNA): TGTGCCAGCAGCCGACAGGGCGGGTCCTATAATTCACCCCTCCACTTT. It translates to CASSRQGGSYNSPLHF.

The chain links TRBV12-5 to TRBJ2-5; D is undetermined. CDR3 length: 14 residues. The V end lost 0 bases, the J end lost 0 bases, and 5 bases lay between the germline ends. Germline V gene sequence: CDR1 LGHNT, CDR2 FRNRAP. CDR3 DNA sequence: TGTGCTAGTGGTTTGGTGCAGTACCAAGAGACCCAGTACTTC. This codes for CASGLVQYQETQYF.

J is TRBJ1-1 and V is TRBV25-1; 9 bases map to TRBD1. Germline assignment: CDR1 MGHDK and CDR2 SYGVNS. V gave up 4 bases and J gave up 4 bases; unmatched junction bases: 7. The CDR3 spans 15 residues. In DNA, the CDR3 is TGTGCCAGCAGTGTGTACACAGGGGGCCGCACTGAAGCTTTCTTT. This sequence encodes CASSVYTGGRTEAFF.

V and J are TRBV2 and TRBJ2-3, with a possible D match to TRBD2 (5 bases). The CDR3 contains 14 residues. V shed 1 base and J shed 4 bases, with 9 bases lying between them. Germline V gene sequence: CDR1 SNHLY, CDR2 FYNNEI. Here the CDR3 DNA reads TGTGCCAGCAGTGAAGGGCGGGCCTCAGATACGCAGTATTTT. Protein product: CASSEGRASDTQYF.

This clone was detected a few times. The chain recombines TRBV6-5 with TRBJ1-3; 8 bases map to TRBD1. Per the germline V gene, CDR1 is MNHEY and CDR2 is SVGAGI. With 6 bases clipped from V and 5 bases from J, the junction kept 6 bases outside the gene matches. CDR3 length: 14 residues. CDR3 nucleotide sequence: TGTGCCAGCAGCCCCCGACAGGGGAGAAACACCATATATTTT. This encodes CASSPRQGRNTIYF.

This clone was seen a few times. The rearrangement uses TRBV28 and TRBJ2-2, with 7 bases matching TRBD2. From germline, CDR1 is MDHEN and CDR2 SYDVKM. The CDR3 contains 16 residues. V trimming: 4 bases; J trimming: 5 bases; junction bases outside the gene matches: 10. Here the CDR3 reads CASSSTPGTKTGELFF. The CDR3 DNA follows: TGTGCCAGCAGTTCAACCCCCGGGACTAAAACCGGGGAGCTGTTTTTT. Full variable domain (outside the CDR3, taken from reference TRBV28 and TRBJ2-2): DVKVTQSSRYLVKRTGEKVFLECVQDMDHENMFWYRQDPGLGLRLIYFSYDVKMKEKGDIPEGYSVSREKKERFSLILESASTNQTSMYLCASSSTPGTKTGELFFGEGSRLTVL.

The rearrangement uses TRBV4-2 and TRBJ2-2, with TRBD2 matching over 8 bases. Looked up from germline, CDR1 is LGHNA and CDR2 is YNFKEQ. The CDR3 extends over 15 amino acids. J gave up 6 bases and V 1 base, and 4 bases lay outside the gene matches. The CDR3 loop reads CASSQGSGGAGELFF. In nucleotides, the CDR3 is TGTGCCAGCAGCCAAGGGAGCGGGGGAGCCGGGGAGCTGTTTTTT.

The rearrangement links TRBV5-1 to TRBJ1-1; D gene uncertain. Looked up from germline, CDR1 is SGHRS and CDR2 is YFSETQ. Trimming cost V 3 bases and J 4 bases, with 13 bases left between them. This CDR3 is built from 14 residues. In nucleotides, the CDR3 is TGCGCCAGCAGCTCGGACTTACCCAGCACTGAAGCTTTCTTT. This sequence encodes CASSSDLPSTEAFF.

The CDR3 region has the DNA TGTGCCAGCAGCTTACTAACGCCTGGAAACACCATATATTTT. Translation gives CASSLLTPGNTIYF. This chain links TRBV7-9 with TRBJ1-3; D remains unclear. Germline V lookup: CDR1 SEHNR, CDR2 FQNEAQ (reference sequence). This CDR3 comprises 14 residues. V dropped 2 bases and J dropped 2 bases, with 7 bases sitting between them.

The J gene is TRBJ2-7, the V gene TRBV5-1; TRBD1 aligns across 8 bases. CDR3 size: 15 residues. CDR1 SGHRS and CDR2 YFSETQ come from the germline V gene. The J segment lost 6 bases and the V segment lost 0 bases, leaving 8 bases of the junction unmatched. CDR3 protein: CASSLDGTGYLEQYF. The CDR3 region has the DNA TGCGCCAGCAGCTTGGACGGGACAGGCTACCTCGAGCAGTACTTC. The full variable domain, with the rest looked up from reference TRBV5-1 and TRBJ2-7, is KAGVTQTPRYLIKTRGQQVTLSCSPISGHRSVSWYQQTPGQGLQFLFEYFSETQRNKGNFPGRFSGRQFSNSRSEMNVSTLELGDSALYLCASSLDGTGYLEQYFGPGTRLTVT.

The rearrangement links TRBV11-2 to TRBJ2-3; 11 bases are shared with TRBD2. The ends lost 4 bases at V and 1 base at J; junction bases unmatched: 4. There are 16 residues in the CDR3. Per germline, CDR1 SGHAT and CDR2 FQNNGV. The CDR3: CASSWQLAGGTDTQYF. The CDR3 bases are TGTGCCAGCAGCTGGCAACTAGCGGGGGGCACAGATACGCAGTATTTT.

The chain couples TRBV19 to TRBJ1-1, with TRBD1 identical over 7 bases. CDR1 is LNHDA and CDR2 is SQIVND in the germline V gene (reference sequence). The CDR3 loop spans 15 amino acids. With 4 bases clipped from V and 0 bases from J, the junction kept 5 bases outside the gene matches. CDR3 in amino acids: CASSKQGTVNTEAFF. CDR3 sequence (DNA): TGTGCCAGTAGTAAGCAGGGGACAGTGAACACTGAAGCTTTCTTT.

The chain combines TRBV18 with TRBJ2-1, with a possible D match to TRBD1 (5 bases). This CDR3 contains 15 residues. Germline-derived CDR1 and CDR2 are KGHSH and LQKENI. The V and J ends lost 6 bases and 5 bases respectively, with 17 bases between them. CDR3 nucleotide sequence: TGTGCCAGCTCGGGCAGGGTTCAGACGGACAATGAGCAGTTCTTC. Its translation is CASSGRVQTDNEQFF.

V is TRBV7-2 and J is TRBJ1-1, with D possibly matching TRBD1 (5 bases). Germline assignment: CDR1 SGHTA and CDR2 FQGNSA. The CDR3 sequence is 14 residues long. V gave up 5 bases and J gave up 0 bases, with 10 bases separating them. This chain's CDR3 is CASSPGRLNTEAFF. DNA of the CDR3: TGTGCCAGCAGCCCAGGGCGGTTGAACACTGAAGCTTTCTTT.

The J gene is TRBJ2-1, the V gene TRBV24-1; TRBD1 aligns across 7 bases. CDR3 length: 15 residues. The junction had 5 bases not matched to a gene; V was cut back by 5 bases and J by 2 bases. Germline values: CDR1 KGHDR, CDR2 SFDVKD. The CDR3 DNA is TGTGCCACCAGTGGAGGGGGCAAACCCTACAATGAGCAGTTCTTC. Translated: CATSGGGKPYNEQFF.

Comments on this clone: Germline and junction disagree at one end, which may indicate a read error. The chain is built from TRBV29-1 and TRBJ2-6, with D possibly being TRBD2 (6 bases). The CDR3 length is 15 residues. The germline V gene has CDR1 SQVTM and CDR2 ANQGSEA. The CDR3 spells CSVSGPSGGANVLTF. DNA for the CDR3: TGCAGCGTTTCCGGGCCATCTGGAGGGGCCAATGTCCTGACTTTC.

The V gene is TRBV27, the J gene TRBJ1-2; D ambiguous. Trimming shortened V by 0 bases and J by 4 bases, and 6 bases separated the two germline ends. Germline CDR1 is MNHEY and CDR2 is SMNVEV (reference sequence). CDR3 length: 13 residues. CDR3 bases: TGTGCCAGCAGTTTATCGGCCTTCTATGGCTACACCTTC. Residues: CASSLSAFYGYTF.

The gene calls are TRBV11-2 and TRBJ1-1, with D unresolved. V was pared by 3 bases and J by 4 bases, with 15 bases between. This CDR3 has 15 residues. Germline V gene lookup returns CDR1 SGHAT and CDR2 FQNNGV. The CDR3 loop is CASSFLTRAGTEAFF. CDR3 bases: TGTGCCAGCAGCTTCTTGACGAGGGCAGGCACTGAAGCTTTCTTT.

V and J are TRBV7-2 and TRBJ1-1; D is possibly TRBD1 (6 bases). This CDR3 spans 14 amino acids. V lost 3 bases, J lost 3 bases, and 11 bases lay in between. Germline CDR1 reads SGHTA; CDR2 reads FQGNSA. The CDR3 sequence is CASSLTGTYTEAFF. In nucleotides, the CDR3 is TGTGCCAGCAGCTTGACTGGGACATACACTGAAGCTTTCTTT.

With respect to this clone: Other DNA sequences in the same sample also yield this CDR3. The chain is built from TRBV19 and TRBJ2-2; 15 positions agree with TRBD2. The V gene's germline CDR1 is LNHDA and CDR2 SQIVND (reference sequence). V gave up 6 bases and J gave up 4 bases; unmatched junction bases: 9. The CDR3 loop spans 18 amino acids. The DNA for the CDR3 is TGTGCCAGTAGCCCAGGACTAGCGGGGGGGCTGGGCACCGGGGAGCTGTTTTTT. Its protein product is CASSPGLAGGLGTGELFF.

The V call is TRBV7-9, the J call TRBJ2-1, with 8 bases lining up with TRBD1. Germline V CDR1 and CDR2: SEHNR, FQNEAQ (reference sequence). This CDR3 contains 15 residues. The V gene end was trimmed by 5 bases and the J gene end by 10 bases; junction bases not matched to a gene: 13. The CDR3: CASSRSGQGAIEQFF. The CDR3 region has the DNA TGTGCCAGCAGCCGATCCGGCCAGGGGGCTATAGAGCAGTTCTTC.